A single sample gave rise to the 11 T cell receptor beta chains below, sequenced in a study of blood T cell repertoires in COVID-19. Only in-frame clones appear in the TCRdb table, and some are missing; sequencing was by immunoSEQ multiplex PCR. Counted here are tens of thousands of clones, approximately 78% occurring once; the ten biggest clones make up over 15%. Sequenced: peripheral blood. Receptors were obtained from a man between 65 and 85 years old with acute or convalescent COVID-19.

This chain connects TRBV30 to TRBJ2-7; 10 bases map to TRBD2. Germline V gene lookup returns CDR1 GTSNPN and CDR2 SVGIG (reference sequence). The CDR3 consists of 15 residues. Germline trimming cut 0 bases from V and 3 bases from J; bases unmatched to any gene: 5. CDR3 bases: TGTGCCTGGAGTGTACAAGCGGGAGGGAGCTACGAGCAGTACTTC. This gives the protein CAWSVQAGGSYEQYF.

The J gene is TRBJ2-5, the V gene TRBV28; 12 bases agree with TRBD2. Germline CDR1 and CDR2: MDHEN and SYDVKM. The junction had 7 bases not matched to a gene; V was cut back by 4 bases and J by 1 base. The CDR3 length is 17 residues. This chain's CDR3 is CASSSSLLAGGQETQYF. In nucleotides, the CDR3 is TGTGCCAGCAGTTCTAGTTTACTAGCGGGAGGCCAAGAGACCCAGTACTTC.

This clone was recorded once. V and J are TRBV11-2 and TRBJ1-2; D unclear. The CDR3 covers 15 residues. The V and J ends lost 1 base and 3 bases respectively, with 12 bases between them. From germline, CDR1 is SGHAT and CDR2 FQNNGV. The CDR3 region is CASSLGSSFDYGYTF. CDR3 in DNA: TGTGCCAGCAGCTTAGGCAGTTCCTTCGACTATGGCTACACCTTC.

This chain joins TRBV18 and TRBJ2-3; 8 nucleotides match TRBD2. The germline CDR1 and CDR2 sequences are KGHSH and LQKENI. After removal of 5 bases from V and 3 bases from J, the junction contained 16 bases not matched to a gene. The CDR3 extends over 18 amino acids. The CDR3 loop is CASSIGPGRSGGTDTQYF. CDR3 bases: TGTGCCAGCTCAATCGGCCCTGGACGATCGGGGGGGACAGATACGCAGTATTTT.

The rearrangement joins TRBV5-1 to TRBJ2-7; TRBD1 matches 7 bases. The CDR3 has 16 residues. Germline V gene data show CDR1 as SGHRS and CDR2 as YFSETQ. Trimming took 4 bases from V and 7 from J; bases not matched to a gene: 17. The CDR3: CASSPPAGQAVQEQYF. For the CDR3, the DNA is TGCGCCAGCAGCCCCCCCGCAGGACAGGCTGTTCAGGAGCAGTACTTC.

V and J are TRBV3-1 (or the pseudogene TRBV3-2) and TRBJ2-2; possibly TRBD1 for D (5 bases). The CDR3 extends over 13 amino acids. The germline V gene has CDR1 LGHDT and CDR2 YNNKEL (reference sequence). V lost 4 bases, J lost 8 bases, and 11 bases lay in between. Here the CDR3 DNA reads TGTGCCAGCAGCCGAAAGGGGTCTGGGGAGCTGTTTTTT. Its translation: CASSRKGSGELFF.

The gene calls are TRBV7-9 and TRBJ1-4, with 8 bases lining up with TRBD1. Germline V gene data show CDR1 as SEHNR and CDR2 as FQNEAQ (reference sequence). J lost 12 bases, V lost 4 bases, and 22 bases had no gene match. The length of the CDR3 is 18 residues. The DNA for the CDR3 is TGTGCCAGCAGCTCACAAAGCCGGACAGGGTCCCCGAAAAAGGAACTGTTTTTT. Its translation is CASSSQSRTGSPKKELFF.

The CDR3: CASSERESPKNTQYF. The CDR3 DNA sequence: TGTGCCAGCAGTGAGAGGGAATCTCCAAAGAATACGCAGTATTTT. This chain connects TRBV2 to TRBJ2-3, with D maybe TRBD2 (5 bases). The V end was cut by 3 bases, the J end by 7 bases, with 17 bases between. Germline V gene data show CDR1 as SNHLY and CDR2 as FYNNEI. CDR3 size: 15 residues.

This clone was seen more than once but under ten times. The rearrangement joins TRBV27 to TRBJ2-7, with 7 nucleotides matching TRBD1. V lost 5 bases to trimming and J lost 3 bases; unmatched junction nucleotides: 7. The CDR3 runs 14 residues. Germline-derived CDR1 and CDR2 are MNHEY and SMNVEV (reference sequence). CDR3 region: CASSLFGQDYEQYF. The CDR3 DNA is TGTGCCAGCAGTCTGTTTGGACAGGACTACGAGCAGTACTTC.

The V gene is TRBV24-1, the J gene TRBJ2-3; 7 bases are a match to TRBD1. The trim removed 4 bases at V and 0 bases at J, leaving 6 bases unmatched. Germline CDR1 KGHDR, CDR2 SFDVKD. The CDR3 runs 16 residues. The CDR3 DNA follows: TGTGCCACCAGTGACAATAGGGGGCCGAGCACAGATACGCAGTATTTT. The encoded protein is CATSDNRGPSTDTQYF.

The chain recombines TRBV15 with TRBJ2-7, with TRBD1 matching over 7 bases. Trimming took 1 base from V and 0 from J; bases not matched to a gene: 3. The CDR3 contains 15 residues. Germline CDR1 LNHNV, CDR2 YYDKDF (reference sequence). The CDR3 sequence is CATSRGTGLSYEQYF. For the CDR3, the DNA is TGTGCCACCAGCAGAGGGACAGGTCTCTCCTACGAGCAGTACTTC.